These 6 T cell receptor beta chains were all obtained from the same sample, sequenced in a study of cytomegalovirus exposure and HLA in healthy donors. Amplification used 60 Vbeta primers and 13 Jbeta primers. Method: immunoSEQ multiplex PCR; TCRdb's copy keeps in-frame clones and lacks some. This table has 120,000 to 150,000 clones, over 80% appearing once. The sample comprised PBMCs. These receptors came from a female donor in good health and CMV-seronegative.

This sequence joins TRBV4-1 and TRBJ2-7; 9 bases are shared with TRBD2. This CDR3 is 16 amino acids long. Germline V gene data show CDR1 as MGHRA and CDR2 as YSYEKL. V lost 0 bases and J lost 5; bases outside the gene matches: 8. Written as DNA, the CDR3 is TGCGCCAGCAGCCAAGATGGGGGCGGGAGGGGGGACGAGCAGTACTTC. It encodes CASSQDGGGRGDEQYF.

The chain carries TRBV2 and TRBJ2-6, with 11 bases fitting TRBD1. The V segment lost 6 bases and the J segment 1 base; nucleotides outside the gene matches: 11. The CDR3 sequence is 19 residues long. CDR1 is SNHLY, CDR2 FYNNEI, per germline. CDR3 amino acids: CASRLNRDRGASGANVLTF. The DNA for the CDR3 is TGTGCCAGCAGACTTAACCGGGACAGGGGGGCATCTGGGGCCAACGTCCTGACTTTC.

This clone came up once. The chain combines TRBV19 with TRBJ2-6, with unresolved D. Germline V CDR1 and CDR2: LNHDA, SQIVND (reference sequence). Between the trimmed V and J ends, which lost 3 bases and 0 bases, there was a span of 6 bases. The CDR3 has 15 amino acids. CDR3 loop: CASSMVGSGANVLTF. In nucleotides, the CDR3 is TGTGCCAGTAGTATGGTCGGCTCTGGGGCCAACGTCCTGACTTTC.

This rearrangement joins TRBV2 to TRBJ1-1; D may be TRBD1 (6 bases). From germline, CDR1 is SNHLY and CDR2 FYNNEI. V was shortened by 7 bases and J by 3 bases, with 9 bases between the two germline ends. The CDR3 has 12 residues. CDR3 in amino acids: CASTQGYTEAFF. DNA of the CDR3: TGTGCCAGCACTCAGGGGTACACTGAAGCTTTCTTT.

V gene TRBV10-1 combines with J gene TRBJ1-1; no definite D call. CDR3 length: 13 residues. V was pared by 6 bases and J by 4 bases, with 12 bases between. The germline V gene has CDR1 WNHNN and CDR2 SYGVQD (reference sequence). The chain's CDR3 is CASRAVGATEAFF. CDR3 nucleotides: TGCGCCAGCAGGGCGGTGGGAGCCACTGAAGCTTTCTTT.

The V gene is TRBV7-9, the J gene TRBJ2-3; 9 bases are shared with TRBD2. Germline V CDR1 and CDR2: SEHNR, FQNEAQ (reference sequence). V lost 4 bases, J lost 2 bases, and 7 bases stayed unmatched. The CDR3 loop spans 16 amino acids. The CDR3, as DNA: TGTGCCAGCAGCTGGGCGGGAGGGGAACCCACAGATACGCAGTATTTT. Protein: CASSWAGGEPTDTQYF. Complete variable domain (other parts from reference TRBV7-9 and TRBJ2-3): DTGVSQNPRHKITKRGQNVTFRCDPISEHNRLYWYRQTLGQGPEFLTYFQNEAQLEKSRLLSDRFSAERPKGSFSTLEIQRTEQGDSAMYLCASSWAGGEPTDTQYFGPGTRLTVL.